The 20 T cell receptor beta chains reported below all come from one sample, sequenced in a study of blood T cell repertoires in COVID-19. Produced via immunoSEQ multiplex PCR; TCRdb's table is partial and in-frame only. The sample includes 45,000 to 70,000 clones, about 89% of them seen just once. The source material was peripheral blood. The receptors were gathered from a woman aged 55-75 years with active COVID-19.

This clone was seen only once. V and J are TRBV6-5 and TRBJ1-5; 7 bases fit TRBD1. Trimming cost V 5 bases and J 10 bases; bases outside gene matches: 2. Germline V lookup: CDR1 MNHEY, CDR2 SVGAGI. The CDR3 has 11 amino acids. CDR3 in amino acids: CASSTGEPQHF. The CDR3 nucleotides are TGTGCCAGCAGTACAGGGGAACCCCAGCATTTT.

This chain joins TRBV7-9 and TRBJ2-2, with TRBD1 matching 12 bases. CDR3 length: 16 residues. Unmatched junction bases numbered 3, after V lost 3 bases and J lost 4 bases. CDR1 is SEHNR, CDR2 FQNEAQ, per germline (reference sequence). CDR3: CASSLGQGASTGELFF. The DNA of the CDR3 is TGTGCCAGCAGCTTGGGACAGGGGGCGAGCACCGGGGAGCTGTTTTTT.

The chain has TRBV18 and TRBJ2-3, with 8 bases matching TRBD2. This CDR3 has 16 amino acids. The germline gives CDR1 KGHSH, CDR2 LQKENI. Trimming took 2 bases from V and 8 from J; bases not matched to a gene: 12. Written as DNA, the CDR3 is TGTGCCAGCTCACCATTCGCAAGCGGGGGAACTGGTACGCAGTATTTT. As protein: CASSPFASGGTGTQYF.

The V gene is TRBV7-2, the J gene TRBJ1-1; D remains unclear. This CDR3 is 15 amino acids long. V lost 1 base and J 0 bases, leaving 9 bases between the germline ends. Germline assignment: CDR1 SGHTA and CDR2 FQGNSA. CDR3 in amino acids: CASSLGRLMNTEAFF. For the CDR3, the DNA is TGTGCCAGCAGCTTAGGGAGACTAATGAACACTGAAGCTTTCTTT.

The chain recombines TRBV14 with TRBJ1-3; D not resolved. The CDR3 is 15 amino acids. V dropped 6 bases and J dropped 0 bases, with 12 bases sitting between them. Germline CDR1 and CDR2: SGHDN and FVKESK. In DNA form, the CDR3 reads TGTGCCAGCAGAGATGGGGAGTACTCTGGAAACACCATATATTTT. Protein product: CASRDGEYSGNTIYF.

The chain carries TRBV5-1 and TRBJ1-1; D gene uncertain. Germline loops: CDR1 SGHRS, CDR2 YFSETQ. The V end lost 1 base, the J end lost 0 bases, and 4 bases lay between the germline ends. The CDR3 length is 13 residues. The CDR3: CASSLTLNTEAFF. In DNA form, the CDR3 reads TGCGCCAGCAGCTTGACACTGAACACTGAAGCTTTCTTT. Variable domain in full (rest from reference TRBV5-1 and TRBJ1-1): KAGVTQTPRYLIKTRGQQVTLSCSPISGHRSVSWYQQTPGQGLQFLFEYFSETQRNKGNFPGRFSGRQFSNSRSEMNVSTLELGDSALYLCASSLTLNTEAFFGQGTRLTVV.

The rearrangement links TRBV30 to TRBJ2-3; maybe TRBD2 (7 bases). Germline CDR1 reads GTSNPN; CDR2 reads SVGIG (reference sequence). CDR3 size: 13 residues. Deletions cut 6 bases from V and 4 bases from J, with 14 bases between. The CDR3 protein is CACTWGGSDTQYF. The CDR3, as DNA: TGTGCCTGTACTTGGGGGGGCTCAGATACGCAGTATTTT.

CDR3 bases: TGTGCCAGCAGCTCCACCAGGGGGCCTTTAGCTGGGGCCAACGTCCTGACTTTC. Protein product: CASSSTRGPLAGANVLTF. The chain recombines TRBV11-2 with TRBJ2-6; 8 bases match TRBD1. The CDR3 is made up of 18 amino acids. V trimming: 4 bases; J trimming: 2 bases; junction bases outside the gene matches: 10. Germline V CDR1 and CDR2: SGHAT, FQNNGV.

The CDR3 reads CASSLYRGVNIQYF. The CDR3 DNA sequence: TGTGCCAGCAGCTTGTACAGGGGTGTCAACATTCAGTACTTC. The V gene is TRBV5-5, the J gene TRBJ2-4, with TRBD1 matching 7 bases. The J segment lost 7 bases and the V segment lost 1 base, leaving 5 bases of the junction unmatched. The CDR3 totals 14 residues. CDR1 SGHKS and CDR2 YYEKEE come from the germline V gene (reference sequence).

This chain uses TRBV25-1 with TRBJ1-1, with a tentative D call TRBD1 (6 bases). Trimming shortened V by 4 bases and J by 0 bases, and 9 bases separated the two germline ends. Germline assignment: CDR1 MGHDK and CDR2 SYGVNS. The CDR3 covers 14 residues. The CDR3 DNA reads TGTGCCAGCAGTGGACAGGTCATGAACACTGAAGCTTTCTTT. It translates to CASSGQVMNTEAFF.

This clone came up a few times. The chain is built from TRBV4-1 and TRBJ1-5; D unresolved. The CDR3 has 15 residues. With 3 bases removed from V and 2 bases from J, the gap between germline ends came to 11 bases. Germline-derived CDR1 and CDR2 are MGHRA and YSYEKL. The CDR3 sequence is CASSQVPTGNQPQHF. The CDR3 DNA follows: TGCGCCAGCAGCCAGGTACCCACAGGCAATCAGCCCCAGCATTTT.

The V call is TRBV7-9, the J call TRBJ2-7; possible D gene TRBD2, 5 bases. The germline gives CDR1 SEHNR, CDR2 FQNEAQ (reference sequence). This CDR3 region has 16 residues. V was trimmed by 5 bases and J by 7 bases, leaving 24 bases between them. CDR3 DNA: TGTGCCAGCAGCCCCAGAGGGCCGAGGGCTTCGGTTGAGCAGTACTTC. It encodes CASSPRGPRASVEQYF.

CDR3 amino acids: CAWRVGGSSYNEQFF. The CDR3 nucleotides are TGTGCCTGGAGGGTCGGGGGGAGCTCCTACAATGAGCAGTTCTTC. This chain joins TRBV30 and TRBJ2-1; TRBD2 agrees at 7 bases. The ends lost 3 bases at V and 0 bases at J; junction bases unmatched: 5. Germline V gene lookup returns CDR1 GTSNPN and CDR2 SVGIG (reference sequence). The CDR3 consists of 15 residues.

This chain uses TRBV6-6 with TRBJ1-2; D is unclear. Per germline, CDR1 MNHNY and CDR2 SVGAGI (reference sequence). Trimming removed 4 bases from V and 0 bases from J, with 6 bases in between. The CDR3 covers 13 residues. The CDR3 DNA follows: TGTGCCAGCAGTTCTAGTACTAACTATGGCTACACCTTC. Translated, it gives CASSSSTNYGYTF.

The CDR3 DNA is TGCGCCAGCAGCCCCGACAGGGTTGATACAGATACGCAGTATTTT. This gives the protein CASSPDRVDTDTQYF. The chain combines TRBV5-1 with TRBJ2-3, with TRBD1 matching over 7 bases. CDR1 SGHRS and CDR2 YFSETQ come from the germline V gene. V shed 4 bases and J 3 bases; nucleotides not matched to a gene: 8. The CDR3 has 15 residues. Using reference TRBV5-1 and TRBJ2-3 for the parts outside the CDR3, the full variable domain is KAGVTQTPRYLIKTRGQQVTLSCSPISGHRSVSWYQQTPGQGLQFLFEYFSETQRNKGNFPGRFSGRQFSNSRSEMNVSTLELGDSALYLCASSPDRVDTDTQYFGPGTRLTVL.

The rearrangement links TRBV7-3 to TRBJ2-1, with 10 bases fitting TRBD1. This CDR3 has 15 amino acids. Germline V gene lookup returns CDR1 SGHTA and CDR2 FQGTGA. The V segment lost 4 bases and the J segment 7 bases; nucleotides outside the gene matches: 7. The CDR3 loop reads CASSSPGTGVNEQFF. CDR3 nucleotides: TGTGCCAGCAGCTCCCCCGGGACAGGGGTTAATGAGCAGTTCTTC.

The V and J genes are TRBV7-2 and TRBJ2-3, with TRBD1 identical over 12 bases. Losses at the gene ends were 6 bases for V and 4 bases for J; bases not matched to a gene: 8. The V gene's germline CDR1 is SGHTA and CDR2 FQGNSA. CDR3 length: 16 residues. The chain's CDR3 is CASSFTGTGGADTQYF. In DNA, the CDR3 is TGTGCCAGCAGTTTTACCGGGACAGGGGGCGCAGATACGCAGTATTTT. Full variable domain (outside the CDR3, taken from reference TRBV7-2 and TRBJ2-3): GAGVSQSPSNKVTEKGKDVELRCDPISGHTALYWYRQSLGQGLEFLIYFQGNSAPDKSGLPSDRFSAERTGGSVSTLTIQRTQQEDSAVYLCASSFTGTGGADTQYFGPGTRLTVL.

This chain links TRBV18 with TRBJ2-2; weak D call: TRBD1 (6 bases). Trimming shortened V by 1 base and J by 5 bases, and 8 bases separated the two germline ends. The length of the CDR3 is 14 residues. Germline values: CDR1 KGHSH, CDR2 LQKENI. Here the CDR3 DNA reads TGTGCCAGCTCACCACAGGGGGTTACCGGGGAGCTGTTTTTT. Translation: CASSPQGVTGELFF.

The CDR3 DNA reads as TGTGCCAGCAGTCGTCAGGGGTCTAACACAGATACGCAGTATTTT. The encoded protein is CASSRQGSNTDTQYF. V usage is TRBV6-2 or TRBV6-3 and J usage is TRBJ2-3; weak D call: TRBD1 (6 bases). CDR1 is MNHEY and CDR2 is SVGEGT in the germline V gene. Trimming shortened V by 5 bases and J by 2 bases, and 14 bases separated the two germline ends. The CDR3 has 15 amino acids.

This chain links TRBV19 with TRBJ2-2, with D perhaps matching TRBD1 (5 bases). Trimming took off 4 bases at V and 1 base at J, with 10 bases between the two ends. The CDR3 has 15 amino acids. Germline V gives CDR1 LNHDA, CDR2 SQIVND (reference sequence). Here the CDR3 DNA reads TGTGCCAGTAGTAGAGGACAAGAGAACACCGGGGAGCTGTTTTTT. It specifies CASSRGQENTGELFF.